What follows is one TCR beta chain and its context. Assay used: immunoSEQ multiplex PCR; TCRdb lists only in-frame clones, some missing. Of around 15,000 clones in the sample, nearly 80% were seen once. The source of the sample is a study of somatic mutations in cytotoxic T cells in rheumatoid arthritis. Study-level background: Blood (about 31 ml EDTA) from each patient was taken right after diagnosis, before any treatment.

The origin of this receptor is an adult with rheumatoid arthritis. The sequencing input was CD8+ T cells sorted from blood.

The CDR3 DNA follows: TGCGCCAGCAGCCAGATACAGGGCGGGGAAAAACTGTTTTTT. As protein: CASSQIQGGEKLFF. The chain recombines TRBV4-1 with TRBJ1-4, with D possibly matching TRBD1 (6 bases). This CDR3 has 14 amino acids. The germline V gene encodes CDR1 MGHRA and CDR2 YSYEKL. V was pared by 3 bases and J by 8 bases, with 13 bases between.